This is a list of T cell receptor beta chains from one sample in a study of neoadjuvant nivolumab and ipilimumab in lung cancer. Produced via immunoSEQ multiplex PCR; TCRdb's table is partial and in-frame only. This table has approximately 30,000 clones, 90% appearing once. The input for sequencing was peripheral blood, taken after neoadjuvant nivolumab, alone or with ipilimumab, at or shortly before surgery. These receptors were collected from an adult with non-small cell lung cancer. Each CDR3 is given with its conserved first and last residue. A D gene is named only where the DNA matches it firmly. Not every row has a clone size; where given, it reads once, few, many or a size class.

CDR3aa: CASSAETGSDEQFF
CDR3nt: TGTGCCAGCAGCGCCGAGACAGGGTCGGATGAGCAGTTCTTC
abundance: once
d_gene: TRBD1
len: 14
j_gene: TRBJ2-1
v_gene: TRBV9

CDR3aa: CASSGVGRATGELFF
CDR3nt: TGTGCCAGCAGCGGGGTGGGGAGGGCCACCGGGGAGCTGTTTTTT
abundance: -
d_gene: TRBD2
len: 15
j_gene: TRBJ2-2
v_gene: TRBV9

CDR3aa: CASSLDSGGNTGELFF
CDR3nt: TGCGCCAGCAGCTTGGATTCAGGGGGCAACACCGGGGAGCTGTTTTTT
abundance: -
d_gene: TRBD1
len: 16
j_gene: TRBJ2-2
v_gene: TRBV5-1

CDR3aa: CASSFSTGRFSGANVLTF
CDR3nt: TGTGCCAGTAGTTTCTCGACAGGGCGCTTCTCTGGGGCCAACGTCCTGACTTTC
abundance: -
d_gene: TRBD1
len: 18
j_gene: TRBJ2-6
v_gene: TRBV19

CDR3aa: CASRLGRISNQPQHF
CDR3nt: TGTGCCAGCAGATTGGGACGTATAAGCAATCAGCCCCAGCATTTT
abundance: -
d_gene: -
len: 15
j_gene: TRBJ1-5
v_gene: TRBV2

CDR3aa: CASSLAGNQPQHF
CDR3nt: TGCGCCAGCAGCTTGGCCGGCAATCAGCCCCAGCATTTT
abundance: -
d_gene: -
len: 13
j_gene: TRBJ1-5
v_gene: TRBV5-1

CDR3aa: CASSLGQGHSYEQYF
CDR3nt: TGCGCCAGCAGCTTGGGACAGGGACACTCCTACGAGCAGTACTTC
abundance: -
d_gene: TRBD1
len: 15
j_gene: TRBJ2-7
v_gene: TRBV5-1

CDR3aa: CASSYAGITEAFF
CDR3nt: TGTGCCAGCAGTTACGCGGGCATAACTGAAGCTTTCTTT
abundance: -
d_gene: -
len: 13
j_gene: TRBJ1-1
v_gene: TRBV6-5

CDR3aa: CASGDRGTVPGANVLTF
CDR3nt: TGTGCCAGCGGGGACAGGGGGACCGTTCCTGGGGCCAACGTCCTGACTTTC
abundance: -
d_gene: TRBD1
len: 17
j_gene: TRBJ2-6
v_gene: TRBV28

CDR3aa: CASSLGQGYEQFF
CDR3nt: TGCGCCAGCAGCTTGGGCCAGGGGTATGAGCAGTTCTTC
abundance: -
d_gene: -
len: 13
j_gene: TRBJ2-1
v_gene: TRBV5-1

CDR3aa: CASSIGGYQPQHF
CDR3nt: TGTGCCAGTAGTATAGGTGGGTATCAGCCCCAGCATTTT
abundance: -
d_gene: -
len: 13
j_gene: TRBJ1-5
v_gene: TRBV19

CDR3aa: CASSILLGNEQFF
CDR3nt: TGTGCCAGCAGCATATTACTCGGCAATGAGCAGTTCTTC
abundance: few
d_gene: -
len: 13
j_gene: TRBJ2-1
v_gene: TRBV2

CDR3aa: CASSLQEKLFF
CDR3nt: TGTGCCAGCAGCCTGCAGGAAAAACTGTTTTTT
abundance: -
d_gene: -
len: 11
j_gene: TRBJ1-4
v_gene: TRBV7-2

CDR3aa: CASSLAGGSTGELFF
CDR3nt: TGCGCCAGCAGCTTGGCGGGGGGGAGCACCGGGGAGCTGTTTTTT
abundance: -
d_gene: TRBD2
len: 15
j_gene: TRBJ2-2
v_gene: TRBV5-1

CDR3aa: CASSLELSPGTEAFF
CDR3nt: TGCGCCAGCAGCTTGGAGCTCTCACCGGGCACTGAAGCTTTCTTT
abundance: -
d_gene: -
len: 15
j_gene: TRBJ1-1
v_gene: TRBV5-1

CDR3aa: CASSLGPRSGNTIYF
CDR3nt: TGTGCCAGCAGCCTGGGACCGCGCTCTGGAAACACCATATATTTT
abundance: -
d_gene: -
len: 15
j_gene: TRBJ1-3
v_gene: TRBV11-2

CDR3aa: CASNTPREETQYF
CDR3nt: TGCGCCAGCAACACGCCCAGGGAAGAGACCCAGTACTTC
abundance: -
d_gene: -
len: 13
j_gene: TRBJ2-5
v_gene: TRBV5-1

CDR3aa: CSVGRDTEAFF
CDR3nt: TGCAGCGTTGGCAGGGATACTGAAGCTTTCTTT
abundance: once
d_gene: -
len: 11
j_gene: TRBJ1-1
v_gene: TRBV29-1

CDR3aa: CASSLAGPGLYF
CDR3nt: TGCGCCAGCAGCTTGGCAGGGCCTGGGCTCTACTTC
abundance: once
d_gene: -
len: 12
j_gene: TRBJ2-7
v_gene: TRBV5-1

CDR3aa: CASSLGWREEQYF
CDR3nt: TGTGCCAGCAGCTTAGGGTGGAGAGAGGAGCAGTACTTC
abundance: -
d_gene: -
len: 13
j_gene: TRBJ2-7
v_gene: TRBV11-3

CDR3aa: CASSISRGYTF
CDR3nt: TGTGCCAGCAGTATTAGTAGGGGCTACACCTTC
abundance: -
d_gene: -
len: 11
j_gene: TRBJ1-2
v_gene: TRBV6-1

CDR3aa: CASSPGHQSSYEQYF
CDR3nt: TGTGCCAGCAGCCCCGGACATCAGAGCTCCTACGAGCAGTACTTC
abundance: -
d_gene: -
len: 15
j_gene: TRBJ2-7
v_gene: TRBV11-2

CDR3aa: CASSPGQGSNTEAFF
CDR3nt: TGTGCCAGCAGCCCGGGACAGGGATCGAACACTGAAGCTTTCTTT
abundance: -
d_gene: TRBD1
len: 15
j_gene: TRBJ1-1
v_gene: TRBV4-2

CDR3aa: CASSMGDRINEQYF
CDR3nt: TGTGCCAGCAGTATGGGCGACAGGATAAACGAGCAGTACTTC
abundance: -
d_gene: -
len: 14
j_gene: TRBJ2-7
v_gene: TRBV6-1